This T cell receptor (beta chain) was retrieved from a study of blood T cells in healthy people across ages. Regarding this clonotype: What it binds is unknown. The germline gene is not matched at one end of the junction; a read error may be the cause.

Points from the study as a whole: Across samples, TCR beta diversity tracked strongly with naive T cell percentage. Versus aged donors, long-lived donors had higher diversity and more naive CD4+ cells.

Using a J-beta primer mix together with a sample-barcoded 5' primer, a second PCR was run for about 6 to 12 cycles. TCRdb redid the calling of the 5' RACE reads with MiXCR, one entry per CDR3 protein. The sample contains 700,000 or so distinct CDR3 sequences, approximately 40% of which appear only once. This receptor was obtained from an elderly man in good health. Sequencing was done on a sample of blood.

The CDR3 DNA reads as TGTGCCAGCAACCAAGTTGTTGAGGCCACAGATACGCAGTATTTT. Translation: CASNQVVEATDTQYF. The V gene is TRBV3-1, the J gene TRBJ2-3; D uncertain. The CDR3 is 15 residues long. In germline, CDR1 is LGHDT, CDR2 YNNKEL (reference sequence).